Sequencing of this T cell receptor beta chain was carried out in a study of blood T cell repertoires in COVID-19. The CDR3 is made up of 12 amino acids. Germline CDR1 is LNHDA and CDR2 is SQIVND (reference sequence). V was shortened by 5 bases and J by 5 bases, with 10 bases between the two germline ends. Sequenced by immunoSEQ multiplex PCR; TCRdb stores in-frame clones only, minus some. The sample comprises approximately 150,000 clones, 84% of which are singletons, and approximately 8% rests with the top ten. The source material was PBMCs or T cells enriched from blood (not recorded which). The sequence came from a woman in her 50s who had recovered from COVID-19. The V and J genes are TRBV19 and TRBJ2-7, with TRBD1 as a possible D gene (5 bases). The CDR3 is CASSSRTNEQYF. In nucleotides, the CDR3 is TGTGCCAGTAGTTCAAGGACAAACGAGCAGTACTTC.